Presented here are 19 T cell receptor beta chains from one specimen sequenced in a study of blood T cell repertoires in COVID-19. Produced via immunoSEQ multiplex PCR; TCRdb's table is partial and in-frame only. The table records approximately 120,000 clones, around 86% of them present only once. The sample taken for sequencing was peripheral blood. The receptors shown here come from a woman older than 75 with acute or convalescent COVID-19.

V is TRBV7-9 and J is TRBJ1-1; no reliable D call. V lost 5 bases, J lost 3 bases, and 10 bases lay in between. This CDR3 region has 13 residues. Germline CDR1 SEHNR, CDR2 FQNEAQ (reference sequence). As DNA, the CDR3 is TGTGCCAGCAGCCTCGAGGGAGACACTGAAGCTTTCTTT. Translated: CASSLEGDTEAFF. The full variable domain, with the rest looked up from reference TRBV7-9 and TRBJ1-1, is DTGVSQNPRHKITKRGQNVTFRCDPISEHNRLYWYRQTLGQGPEFLTYFQNEAQLEKSRLLSDRFSAERPKGSFSTLEIQRTEQGDSAMYLCASSLEGDTEAFFGQGTRLTVV.

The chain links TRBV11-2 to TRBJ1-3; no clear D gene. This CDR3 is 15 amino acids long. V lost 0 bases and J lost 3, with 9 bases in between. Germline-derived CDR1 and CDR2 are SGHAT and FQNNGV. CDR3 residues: CASSLEAEVGNTIYF. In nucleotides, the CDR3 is TGTGCCAGCAGCTTAGAGGCTGAAGTTGGAAACACCATATATTTT.

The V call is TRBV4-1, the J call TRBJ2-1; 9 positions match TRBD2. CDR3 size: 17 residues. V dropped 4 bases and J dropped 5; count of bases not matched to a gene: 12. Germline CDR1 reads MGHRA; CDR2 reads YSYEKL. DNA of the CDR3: TGCGCCAGCAGCCCCCCAGGGGGAATAGCGGGGGACAATGAGCAGTTCTTC. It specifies CASSPPGGIAGDNEQFF.

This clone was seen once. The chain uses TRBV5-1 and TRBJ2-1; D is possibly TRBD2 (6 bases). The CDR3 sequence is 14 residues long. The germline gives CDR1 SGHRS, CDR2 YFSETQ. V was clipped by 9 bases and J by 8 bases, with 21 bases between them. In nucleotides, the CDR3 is TGCGCCACTTCGCGGGACTCTCCAAGGGATGAGCAGTTCTTC. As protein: CATSRDSPRDEQFF.

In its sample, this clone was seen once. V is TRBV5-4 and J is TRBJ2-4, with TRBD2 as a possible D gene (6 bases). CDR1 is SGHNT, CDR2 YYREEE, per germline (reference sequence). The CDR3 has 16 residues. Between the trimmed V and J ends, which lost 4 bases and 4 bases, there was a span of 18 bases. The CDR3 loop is CASSPRRGSTKNIQYF. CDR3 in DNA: TGTGCCAGCAGCCCTAGGCGGGGTTCTACGAAAAACATTCAGTACTTC.

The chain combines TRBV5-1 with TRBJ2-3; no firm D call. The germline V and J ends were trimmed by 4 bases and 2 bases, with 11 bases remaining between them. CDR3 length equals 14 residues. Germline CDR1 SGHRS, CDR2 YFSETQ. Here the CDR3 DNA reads TGCGCCAGCAGCCTCTCCGGGTCCACAGATACGCAGTATTTT. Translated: CASSLSGSTDTQYF.

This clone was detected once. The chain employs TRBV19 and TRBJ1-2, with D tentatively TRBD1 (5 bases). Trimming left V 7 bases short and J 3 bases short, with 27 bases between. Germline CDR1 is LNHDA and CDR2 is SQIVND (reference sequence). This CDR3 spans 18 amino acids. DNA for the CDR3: TGTGCCAGTACCAAACGACCTCGAACAGGCCCGGGGGACTATGGCTACACCTTC. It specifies CASTKRPRTGPGDYGYTF.

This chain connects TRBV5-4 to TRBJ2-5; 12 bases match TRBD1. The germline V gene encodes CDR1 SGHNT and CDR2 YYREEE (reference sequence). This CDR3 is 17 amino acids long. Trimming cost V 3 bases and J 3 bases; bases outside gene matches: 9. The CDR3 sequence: CASSWGGGQGAKETQYF. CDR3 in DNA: TGTGCCAGCAGCTGGGGAGGGGGACAGGGGGCGAAAGAGACCCAGTACTTC. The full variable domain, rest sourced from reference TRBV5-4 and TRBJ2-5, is ETGVTQSPTHLIKTRGQQVTLRCSSQSGHNTVSWYQQALGQGPQFIFQYYREEENGRGNFPPRFSGLQFPNYSSELNVNALELDDSALYLCASSWGGGQGAKETQYFGPGTRLLVL.

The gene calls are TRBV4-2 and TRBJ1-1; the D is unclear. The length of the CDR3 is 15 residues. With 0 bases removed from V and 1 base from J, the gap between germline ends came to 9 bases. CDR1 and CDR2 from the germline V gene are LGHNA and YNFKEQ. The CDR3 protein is CASSQDPAGNTEAFF. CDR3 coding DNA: TGTGCCAGCAGCCAAGATCCGGCAGGGAACACTGAAGCTTTCTTT.

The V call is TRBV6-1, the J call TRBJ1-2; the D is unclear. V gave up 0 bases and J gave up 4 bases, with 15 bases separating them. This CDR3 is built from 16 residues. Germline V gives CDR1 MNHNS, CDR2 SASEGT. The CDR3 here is CASSEAWRVGSYGYTF. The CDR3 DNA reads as TGTGCCAGCAGTGAAGCGTGGAGGGTCGGGAGCTATGGCTACACCTTC.

The CDR3 DNA follows: TGTGCCAGCAGTTACGGACAGGGGAATCAGCCCCAGCATTTT. This gives the protein CASSYGQGNQPQHF. The chain uses TRBV6-2 or TRBV6-3 and TRBJ1-5, with 9 bases lining up with TRBD1. The V and J ends lost 2 bases and 4 bases, in that order; junction bases with no gene match: 0. In germline, CDR1 is MNHEY, CDR2 SVGEGT. The CDR3 spans 14 residues.

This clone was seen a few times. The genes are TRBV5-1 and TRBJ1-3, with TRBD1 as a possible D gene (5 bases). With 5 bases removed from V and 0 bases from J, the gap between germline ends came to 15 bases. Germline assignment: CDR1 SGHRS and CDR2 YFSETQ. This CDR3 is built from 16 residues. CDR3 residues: CASSISDSNSGNTIYF. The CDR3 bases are TGCGCCAGCAGTATATCTGACAGCAACTCTGGAAACACCATATATTTT.

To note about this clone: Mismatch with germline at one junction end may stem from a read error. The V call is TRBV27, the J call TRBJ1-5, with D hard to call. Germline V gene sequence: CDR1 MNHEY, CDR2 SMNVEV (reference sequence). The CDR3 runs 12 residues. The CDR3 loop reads CASSYSGQLKNF. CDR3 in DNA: TGTGCCAGCAGTTATTCGGGTCAGCTCAAGAATTTT.

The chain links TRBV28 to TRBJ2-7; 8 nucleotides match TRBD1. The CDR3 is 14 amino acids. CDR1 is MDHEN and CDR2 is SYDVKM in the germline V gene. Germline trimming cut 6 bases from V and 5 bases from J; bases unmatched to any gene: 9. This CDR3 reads CASSQRQGRHEQYV. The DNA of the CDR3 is TGTGCCAGCAGCCAGAGACAGGGGAGGCACGAGCAGTACGTC.

CDR3 nucleotides: TGCGCCAGCAGCCAATTGGGGCTCTATGGCTACACCTTC. As protein: CASSQLGLYGYTF. V gene TRBV4-1 combines with J gene TRBJ1-2; D is possibly TRBD1 (5 bases). Deletions cut 2 bases from V and 4 bases from J, with 8 bases between. The length of the CDR3 is 13 residues. CDR1 is MGHRA, CDR2 YSYEKL, per germline.

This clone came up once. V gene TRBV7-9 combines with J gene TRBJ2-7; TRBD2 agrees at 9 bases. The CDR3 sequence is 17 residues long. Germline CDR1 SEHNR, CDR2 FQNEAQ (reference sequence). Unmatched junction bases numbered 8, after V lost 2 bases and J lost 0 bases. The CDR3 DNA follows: TGTGCCAGCAGCTTACGGGCTAGCGGGGTCTCCTCCTACGAGCAGTACTTC. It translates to CASSLRASGVSSYEQYF. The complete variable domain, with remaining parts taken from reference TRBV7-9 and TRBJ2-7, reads DTGVSQNPRHKITKRGQNVTFRCDPISEHNRLYWYRQTLGQGPEFLTYFQNEAQLEKSRLLSDRFSAERPKGSFSTLEIQRTEQGDSAMYLCASSLRASGVSSYEQYFGPGTRLTVT.

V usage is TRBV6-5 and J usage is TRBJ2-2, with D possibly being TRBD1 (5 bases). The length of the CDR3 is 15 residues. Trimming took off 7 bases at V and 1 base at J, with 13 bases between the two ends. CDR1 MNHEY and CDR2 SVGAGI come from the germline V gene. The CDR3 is CASTQYDRNTGELFF. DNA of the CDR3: TGTGCCAGCACGCAGTATGACAGGAACACCGGGGAGCTGTTTTTT.

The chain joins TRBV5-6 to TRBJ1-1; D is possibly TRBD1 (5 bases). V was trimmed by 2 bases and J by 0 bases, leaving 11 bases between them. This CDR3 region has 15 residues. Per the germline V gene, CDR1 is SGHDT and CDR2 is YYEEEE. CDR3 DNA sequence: TGTGCCAGCAGCTTCCGAAGGGGCCTGAACACTGAAGCTTTCTTT. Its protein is CASSFRRGLNTEAFF.

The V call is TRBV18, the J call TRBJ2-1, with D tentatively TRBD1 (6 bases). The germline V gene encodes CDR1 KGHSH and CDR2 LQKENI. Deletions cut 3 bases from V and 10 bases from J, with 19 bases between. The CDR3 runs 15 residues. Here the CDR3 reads CASSPAGEILREQFF. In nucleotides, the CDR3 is TGTGCCAGCTCACCGGCAGGGGAAATTCTAAGGGAGCAGTTCTTC. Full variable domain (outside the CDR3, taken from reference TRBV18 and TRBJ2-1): NAGVMQNPRHLVRRRGQEARLRCSPMKGHSHVYWYRQLPEEGLKFMVYLQKENIIDESGMPKERFSAEFPKEGPSILRIQQVVRGDSAAYFCASSPAGEILREQFFGPGTRLTVL.